This T cell receptor (beta chain) came from a study of blood T cells in healthy people across ages. A second PCR of roughly 7 to 11 cycles used a sample-barcoded 5' primer and a J-beta primer mix. A single record per CDR3 protein comes from TCRdb applying MiXCR to the 5' RACE reads. The sample lists about 1.5 million distinct CDR3 sequences, about 45% occurring once. Germline CDR1 is LGHDT and CDR2 is YNNKEL (reference sequence). The CDR3 has 14 amino acids. With V trimmed by 1 base and J by 12 bases, 8 bases remained unmatched. Study findings and constraints: Diversity estimates from one million T cells were considered underestimates. CMV infection status of these donors was not known.

On this clonotype itself: Its antigen is still unknown.

The rearrangement joins TRBV3-1 to TRBJ2-1; 8 nucleotides line up with TRBD2. The receptor was derived from a woman aged 18-30 years in good health. Sequenced material: blood. The CDR3 sequence: CASSQGVWLAGQFF. The CDR3 DNA is TGTGCCAGCAGCCAAGGTGTTTGGCTAGCGGGGCAGTTCTTC.